The rows below give T cell receptor beta chains drawn from one sample of a study of blood T cell repertoires in COVID-19. The assay was immunoSEQ multiplex PCR, and TCRdb's table has in-frame clones only and misses some. Altogether approximately 37,000 clones are present, approximately 88% being singletons, with the ten largest covering around 10%. Specimen: peripheral blood. These receptors were collected from a woman aged 65 to 85 with acute or convalescent COVID-19. The CDR3 runs from the conserved cysteine through the conserved F or W. A D gene is named only where the DNA matches it firmly. Clone size appears in some rows only: once, few, many, or a class for an expanded clone.

d_call j_call clone_size v_call cdr3_length cdr3_aa cdr3_nt
TRBD2 TRBJ2-1 NA TRBV14 15 CASRSSGSTHNEQFF TGTGCCAGCAGATCTAGCGGGAGTACCCACAATGAGCAGTTCTTC
NA TRBJ2-1 NA TRBV10-2 13 CASIRETYNEQFF TGCGCCAGCATTAGAGAGACCTACAATGAGCAGTTCTTC
TRBD2 TRBJ2-5 NA TRBV3-1/TRBV3-2 16 CASSPPGTSGSGTQYF TGTGCCAGCAGCCCCCCCGGGACTAGCGGGAGCGGAACCCAGTACTTC
TRBD2 TRBJ2-1 NA TRBV11-3 16 CASSPKTSGRLDEQFF TGTGCCAGCAGCCCAAAGACTAGCGGGAGATTGGATGAGCAGTTCTTC
NA TRBJ1-1 NA TRBV5-1 14 CASSEGTLNTEAFF TGCGCCAGCAGCGAGGGGACACTAAACACTGAAGCTTTCTTT
NA TRBJ2-5 NA TRBV18 15 CASSPWGQTQETQYF TGTGCCAGCTCACCATGGGGACAAACACAAGAGACCCAGTACTTC
NA TRBJ1-2 once TRBV6-5 14 CASSYSVSNYGYTF TGTGCCAGCAGTTACTCGGTCAGTAACTATGGCTACACCTTC
TRBD2 TRBJ2-2 NA TRBV9 15 CASSVGGRATGELFF TGTGCCAGCAGCGTAGGCGGGAGAGCTACCGGGGAGCTGTTTTTT
NA TRBJ2-3 once TRBV13 16 CASSSKSLSNTDTQYF TGTGCCAGCAGCTCAAAATCACTCTCTAACACAGATACGCAGTATTTT
TRBD1 TRBJ2-1 NA TRBV5-1 15 CASSPQGVTYNEQFF TGCGCCAGCAGCCCGCAGGGGGTCACCTACAATGAGCAGTTCTTC
NA TRBJ1-4 NA TRBV12-3/TRBV12-4 12 CASKAGSEKLFF TGTGCCAGCAAAGCCGGGAGTGAAAAACTGTTTTTT
NA TRBJ1-5 NA TRBV19 14 CASSIPGVNQPQHF TGTGCCAGTAGTATCCCAGGGGTCAATCAGCCCCAGCATTTT
NA TRBJ1-1 NA TRBV28 12 CASTLSNTEAFF TGTGCCAGCACCCTCAGTAACACTGAAGCTTTCTTT
NA TRBJ1-5 NA TRBV19 13 CASSGQLYQPQHF TGTGCCAGTTCGGGACAACTCTATCAGCCCCAGCATTTT
NA TRBJ2-1 NA TRBV7-9 13 CASSPGTYNEQFF TGTGCCAGCAGCCCGGGGACCTACAATGAGCAGTTCTTC
TRBD1 TRBJ1-3 NA TRBV7-2 15 CASSYQDREGNTIYF TGTGCCAGCAGCTACCAGGACAGGGAAGGAAACACCATATATTTT
NA TRBJ1-3 NA TRBV6-2/TRBV6-3 16 CASSYNQQGPGNTIYF TGTGCCAGCAGTTATAACCAACAGGGACCTGGAAACACCATATATTTT
TRBD1 TRBJ2-1 NA TRBV11-2 17 CASSLRSRDRGNNEQFF TGTGCCAGCAGCTTACGCTCCCGGGACAGGGGGAACAATGAGCAGTTCTTC
TRBD1 TRBJ1-1 NA TRBV9 15 CASSPRGQMNTEAFF TGTGCCAGCAGCCCAAGGGGACAGATGAACACTGAAGCTTTCTTT
TRBD2 TRBJ2-1 NA TRBV27 17 CASSLFRSSGSQHEQFF TGTGCCAGCAGTTTATTCCGGAGTAGCGGGAGCCAACACGAGCAGTTCTTC
TRBD2 TRBJ2-2 NA TRBV12-5 15 CASGPGLANTGELFF TGTGCTAGTGGCCCAGGACTAGCAAACACCGGGGAGCTGTTTTTT
TRBD1 TRBJ1-1 NA TRBV7-2 13 CASSSGGNTEAFF TGTGCCAGCAGCTCAGGGGGGAACACTGAAGCTTTCTTT
TRBD1 TRBJ1-2 NA TRBV12-3/TRBV12-4 13 CASRATGAYGYTF TGTGCCAGCAGGGCGACAGGGGCCTATGGCTACACCTTC
NA TRBJ1-2 NA TRBV20-1 11 CSARGRGGNTF TGCAGTGCTAGAGGCCGAGGGGGTAACACCTTC
NA TRBJ2-5 NA TRBV19 14 CASSPLGRGETQYF TGTGCCAGTAGTCCATTGGGGAGAGGAGAGACCCAGTACTTC
NA TRBJ2-4 NA TRBV3-1/TRBV3-2 15 CASSQLPQGGNIQYF TGTGCCAGCAGCCAACTTCCACAGGGTGGAAACATTCAGTACTTC